This TCR beta chain was captured in a study of T-cell memory formation after mild COVID-19. Study-wide context: Largely donor-specific sequence clusters came from a couple of donors.

TCRdb analysed the 5' RACE reads with MiXCR anew, one entry per CDR3 protein. Here the sample spans fewer than 700,000 distinct CDR3 sequences, roughly 18% being singletons. CDR1 is LNHNV and CDR2 is YYDKDF in the germline V gene (reference sequence). V was shortened by 0 bases and J by 6 bases, with 9 bases between the two germline ends. The CDR3 is 13 residues long. General observations from the study: Clones that shrank (day 15 to 85) were balanced CD4/CD8, whereas later expanders leaned CD4+. Shrinking CD4+ clones were chiefly CM and EM; CD8+ ones were chiefly EMRA. Memory sampled before infection contained some responding clones, suggesting cross-reactive memory joined.

This clonotype was picked up a small number of times. The antigen is undetermined. Sequenced material: PBMCs or a T cell subset sorted from them (not recorded which). The chain carries TRBV15 and TRBJ2-7; D perhaps matches TRBD1 (6 bases). This sequence originates from an adult woman who had mild COVID-19 (a few samples of this study predate the infection). Cell type and time point are not known. CDR3 bases: TGTGCCACCAGCAGAGAGACAGGTTCCGAGCAGTACTTC. It yields the protein CATSRETGSEQYF.